The rows below give T cell receptor beta chains drawn from one sample of a study of blood T cell repertoires in COVID-19. Produced via immunoSEQ multiplex PCR; TCRdb's table is partial and in-frame only. The sample consists of about 25,000 clones, over 75% of them appearing once. Sequences were obtained from peripheral blood. The receptors here all came from a man aged 45-60 years with active COVID-19. Each CDR3 is given with its conserved first and last residue. The order of the fields is J gene, V gene, D gene, clone size, CDR3 DNA, CDR3 protein. The D gene is left open where the match is weak. Size is omitted from some rows. Given values are once, few, many or a class for expanded clones.

TRBJ2-5 TRBV24-1 TRBD2 NA TGTGCCACCAGTGACCCTTATAGCGGGAGGGCCCGGGAGACCCAGTACTTC CATSDPYSGRARETQYF
TRBJ2-1 TRBV7-6 NA NA TGTGCCAGCAGCTCTGAGACTAGTCATGATGAGCAGTTCTTC CASSSETSHDEQFF
TRBJ2-7 TRBV2 NA once TGTGCCAGCAGTGATGTGCTTAGCTCCTACGAGCAGTACTTC CASSDVLSSYEQYF
TRBJ1-2 TRBV29-1 NA NA TGCAGCGTTGAATTGGGGGCCGGTGCCTATGGCTACACCTTC CSVELGAGAYGYTF
TRBJ1-4 TRBV7-9 TRBD1 NA TGTGCCAGCAGCTTAGACAGGGGATTCGGCACAACTAATGAAAAACTGTTTTTT CASSLDRGFGTTNEKLFF
TRBJ1-2 TRBV13 NA NA TGTGCCAGCAGCTTGGGTGACGCCCAGGGCTATGGCTACACCTTC CASSLGDAQGYGYTF
TRBJ2-7 TRBV28 NA NA TGTGCCAGCAGTTTATCCAGGGGACACGAGCAGTACTTC CASSLSRGHEQYF
TRBJ2-1 TRBV2 TRBD2 NA TGTGCCAGCATGCGCGGGAGCTCCTACAATGAGCAGTTCTTC CASMRGSSYNEQFF
TRBJ2-5 TRBV27 NA NA TGTGCCAGCAGTTTCGATGGCCGGACAGCCCAAGAGACCCAGTACTTC CASSFDGRTAQETQYF
TRBJ1-4 TRBV6-5 NA NA TGTGCCAGCAGTTTGGTGCCAGAAGCAACTAATGAAAAACTGTTTTTT CASSLVPEATNEKLFF
TRBJ2-2 TRBV13 NA NA TGTGCCAGCAGACACCAGGGTTTCTCCGGGGAGCTGTTTTTT CASRHQGFSGELFF
TRBJ2-1 TRBV5-1 TRBD1 NA TGCGCCAGCAGTATGACAGGGATCTCGAGTGAGCAGTTCTTC CASSMTGISSEQFF
TRBJ1-4 TRBV28 NA NA TGTGCCAGCAGTTTGGGAGGGTCGAGTGAAAAACTGTTTTTT CASSLGGSSEKLFF
TRBJ1-2 TRBV10-2 NA few TGCGCCAGCAGCCCCCCGAAAGGAGGGGAGGAGTATGGCTACACCTTC CASSPPKGGEEYGYTF
TRBJ2-3 TRBV3-1/TRBV3-2 NA NA TGTGCCAGCAGCCAAGGGCATCTGAATACGCAGTATTTT CASSQGHLNTQYF
TRBJ1-1 TRBV9 NA NA TGTGCCAGCAGCCCCCGACTCCTACCCAAGGAAGCTTTCTTT CASSPRLLPKEAFF
TRBJ2-2 TRBV27 TRBD1 NA TGTGCCAGCACCGAATTACAGGGGGCTTTGACCGGGGAGCTGTTTTTT CASTELQGALTGELFF
TRBJ1-6 TRBV27 NA NA TGTGCCAGCAGTTTATCTAGGGGGAATTCACCCCTCCACTTT CASSLSRGNSPLHF
TRBJ2-7 TRBV5-1 TRBD1 NA TGCGCCAGCGGACAGGGCTACGAGCAGTACTTC CASGQGYEQYF
TRBJ1-6 TRBV27 TRBD1 NA TGTGCCAGCAGGGTAGGGACAGGGGATAATTCACCCCTCCACTTT CASRVGTGDNSPLHF
TRBJ1-2 TRBV6-5 NA NA TGTGCCAGCAGTTACTCTTCAGTTAACTATGGCTACACCTTC CASSYSSVNYGYTF
TRBJ1-1 TRBV7-2 TRBD1 NA TGTGCCAGCACTCGAAGCAGGGGGAGCACTGAAGCTTTCTTT CASTRSRGSTEAFF
TRBJ2-2 TRBV5-4 NA NA TGTGCCAGCAGCTACGGGGGAATGAACACCGGGGAGCTGTTTTTT CASSYGGMNTGELFF
TRBJ1-5 TRBV10-3 TRBD1 NA TGTGCCATCAGTGGGGTCGGGACAGGGAGTACTCAGCCCCAGCATTTT CAISGVGTGSTQPQHF
TRBJ2-4 TRBV18 TRBD2 NA TGTGCCAGCTCACTACAAACCGGGACTAGCTCAAACATTCAGTACTTC CASSLQTGTSSNIQYF
TRBJ1-2 TRBV28 NA NA TGTGCCAGCAGGGACAGATACTATGGCTACACCTTC CASRDRYYGYTF
TRBJ2-5 TRBV11-2 TRBD2 NA TGTGCCAGCAGCTCCCCCGGGACTAGCGGGGCGTACCAAGAGACCCAGTACTTC CASSSPGTSGAYQETQYF
TRBJ2-5 TRBV6-5 TRBD2 NA TGTGCCAGTGGGGAAGGGACTAGCGTGGATGAGACCCAGTACTTC CASGEGTSVDETQYF
TRBJ2-7 TRBV25-1 NA few TGTGCCAGCAGAACAGGGTTCCATGGCGAGCAGTACTTC CASRTGFHGEQYF
TRBJ2-5 TRBV7-9 NA NA TGTGCCAGCAGCTTCATCGGGTCACAGGGTCAAGAGACCCAGTACTTC CASSFIGSQGQETQYF
TRBJ1-6 TRBV11-2 NA NA TGTGCCAGCAGCCGGGCCGGGAATAATTCACCCCTCCACTTT CASSRAGNNSPLHF
TRBJ2-2 TRBV7-9 TRBD1 NA TGTGCCAGCAGCTACTCGGGGACAGGGGGATTCACCGGGGAGCTGTTTTTT CASSYSGTGGFTGELFF
TRBJ1-6 TRBV9 NA few TGTGCCAGCAGCGTAGCCCCCGGTGGTAATTCACCCCTCCACTTT CASSVAPGGNSPLHF
TRBJ2-2 TRBV5-1 TRBD2 NA TGCGCCAGCAGCGTGCGCCCCGAGCAGAATCCAGCGGGGGGCGTCGGCACCGGGGAGCTGTTTTTT CASSVRPEQNPAGGVGTGELFF
TRBJ2-7 TRBV20-1 NA NA TGCAGTGCCCGACACGGCTACGAGCAGTACTTC CSARHGYEQYF
TRBJ2-1 TRBV6-1 NA NA TGTGCCAGCAGTGAATGGCAGATTGATGAGCAGTTCTTC CASSEWQIDEQFF
TRBJ2-5 TRBV5-1 NA NA TGCGCCAGCAGCAGGGGGACAAAACAAGAGACCCAGTACTTC CASSRGTKQETQYF
TRBJ1-6 TRBV7-9 NA few TGTGCCAGCAGCTTAGCGCTAGGGGCTGGCTCACCCCTCCACTTT CASSLALGAGSPLHF
TRBJ1-4 TRBV7-6 TRBD1 once TGTGCCAGCAGGAGAGGGACAGGGGTTAATGAAAAACTGTTTTTT CASRRGTGVNEKLFF
TRBJ2-1 TRBV27 TRBD2 NA TGTGCCAGCTGCAGGCTCGCTAGCGGGGGGGCGGTCAATGAGCAGTTCTTC CASCRLASGGAVNEQFF
TRBJ1-4 TRBV5-4 TRBD1 NA TGTGCCAGCAGCTTGGGACAGGGGGCTAATGAAAAACTGTTTTTT CASSLGQGANEKLFF
TRBJ2-1 TRBV5-1 NA NA TGCGCCAGCAGCTTCGGACGTTCGTCAGCGGGTAGGGAGCAGTTCTTC CASSFGRSSAGREQFF
TRBJ2-1 TRBV30 NA NA TGTGCCTGGAGGTCTAGCTCCTACAATGAGCAGTTCTTC CAWRSSSYNEQFF
TRBJ1-6 TRBV4-1 NA once TGCGCCAGCCGACACATACTTAGGTCTCGTAATTCACCCCTCCACTTT CASRHILRSRNSPLHF
TRBJ1-5 TRBV4-1 NA once TGCGCCAGCAGCCAAGAAAACCCGCCGGGGCAGCCCCAGCATTTT CASSQENPPGQPQHF
TRBJ2-5 TRBV20-1 NA NA TGCAGCCGGGGGTCGGAAGCGGCCCAGTACTTC CSRGSEAAQYF
TRBJ2-5 TRBV7-2 TRBD1 once TGTGCCAGCAGATCCACAGGGGGCGCAGCGCGGGAGACCCAGTACTTC CASRSTGGAARETQYF
TRBJ2-6 TRBV10-3 NA NA TGTGCCATCAGTACAGGGACCGGGGCCAACGTCCTGACTTTC CAISTGTGANVLTF
TRBJ2-3 TRBV9 TRBD2 NA TGTGCCAGCAGCGTAGTAGCGGGAGGGGATACAGATACGCAGTATTTT CASSVVAGGDTDTQYF
TRBJ1-4 TRBV2 NA NA TGTGCCAGCAGTCGACATTTGGGGGGAAGTGCGGCTAATGAAAAACTGTTTTTT CASSRHLGGSAANEKLFF
TRBJ1-2 TRBV9 TRBD1 NA TGTGCCAGCAGCGTAGAACCCCGGGACAGGGGGGACGGCTACACCTTC CASSVEPRDRGDGYTF
TRBJ2-3 TRBV19 TRBD1 NA TGTGCCAGTAGTCTCGACAGGGGGCCAGATACGCAGTATTTT CASSLDRGPDTQYF
TRBJ2-7 TRBV6-2/TRBV6-3 NA NA TGTGCCAGCAGTTACGGAGCGGTAAGCTCCTACGAGCAGTACTTC CASSYGAVSSYEQYF
TRBJ1-4 TRBV28 TRBD1 NA TGTGCCAGCAGTTTACCCGTGAGACAGGGGGCCAGAGAAAAACTGTTTTTT CASSLPVRQGAREKLFF
TRBJ2-1 TRBV7-9 NA once TGTGCCAGCAGCTTAGTCAGGGGGGTCTACAATGAGCAGTTCTTC CASSLVRGVYNEQFF
TRBJ1-1 TRBV7-2 NA NA TGTGCCAGCAGCTCACACCGGAACACTGAAGCTTTCTTT CASSSHRNTEAFF
TRBJ1-1 TRBV5-5 NA NA TGTGCCAGCAGCTTGGTCATGAACACTGAAGCTTTCTTT CASSLVMNTEAFF